This T cell receptor (beta chain) emerged from a study of CD8 T cells in Susac syndrome. RNA totalling roughly 0.45 to 1 ug underwent reverse transcription with random hexamers. TCRdb reprocessed the immunoSEQ multiplex PCR reads with MiXCR, giving one entry per CDR3 protein. The sample yields about 110,000 distinct CDR3 sequences, approximately 94% seen once. Study-level findings and limits: Among people with Susac, CD8+ clonal expansion was greatest in TEMRA cells and active patients.

Turning to this clonotype: Antigen: not known.

Trimming removed 5 bases from V and 0 bases from J, with 10 bases in between. The germline V gene encodes CDR1 LGHNT and CDR2 FRNRAP. The CDR3 has 14 residues. The sequence derives from a human donor with Susac syndrome. The V call is TRBV12-5, the J call TRBJ2-5, with unresolved D. Sequencing was performed on CD8+ T cells from PBMCs. CDR3: CASGPRTYQETQYF. The CDR3 nucleotides are TGTGCTAGTGGTCCCCGGACCTACCAAGAGACCCAGTACTTC.